This T cell receptor (beta chain) was profiled in a study of vaccination effects on CD4 cells after COVID-19. Study context: Two doses of BNT162b2 or mRNA-1273 vaccine were administered to participants. Overall study results and limits: From healthy vaccinees, only 1 of 255 vaccine-induced clones also reacted to common cold coronaviruses. Few convalescent patients were studied, and early post-infection samples were lacking.

The repertoire was sequenced with immunoSEQ multiplex PCR; TCRdb's copy has only in-frame clones and lacks some. The data contain about 76,000 clones, roughly four fifths of them seen just once; the ten biggest clones take up about 2.1%. Trimming took 4 bases from V and 8 from J; bases not matched to a gene: 11. This CDR3 contains 14 residues. CDR1 and CDR2 (germline): SGHNT, YYREEE (reference sequence). Subsequent to roughly 9 days of culture, CD4+ T cells were isolated. None of the vaccinated had previously contracted SARS-CoV-2, and their nucleocapsid antibodies tested negative. Concerning this clone itself: Its antigen is undetermined.

The chain combines TRBV5-4 with TRBJ1-2, with TRBD1 matching over 7 bases. The source is a human donor who received a COVID-19 vaccine. Sequences were derived from CD4+ T cells from PBMCs cultured without peptide, sampled before COVID-19 vaccination. The CDR3 region is CASSTDRAPLGYTF. CDR3 in DNA: TGTGCCAGCAGCACCGACAGGGCACCGCTCGGCTACACCTTC.